This T cell receptor (beta chain) was observed in a study of T cell responses to AZD1222 COVID-19 vaccine. Assay: immunoSEQ multiplex PCR; the TCRdb copy retains only in-frame clones and omits some. Seen here are about 120,000 clones, roughly nine tenths observed once, and the top ten hold roughly 6.3%. Sequences were derived from peripheral blood, sampled on day 0 of AZD1222 vaccination. The sequence was collected from an adult in good health.

This chain's CDR3 is CASSPQGTRSPLHF. As DNA, the CDR3 is TGTGCCAGCAGTCCACAGGGAACTCGGTCACCCCTCCACTTT. The V and J genes are TRBV6-5 and TRBJ1-6; weak D call: TRBD1 (6 bases). CDR3 length: 14 residues. Per germline, CDR1 MNHEY and CDR2 SVGAGI. V shed 5 bases and J shed 10 bases, with 15 bases lying between them.